These T cell receptor beta chains were read from a single sample in a study of CD8+CD57+ T cells in acquired aplastic anemia. TCRdb analysed the reads with MiXCR anew, one entry per CDR3 protein. The sample holds about 190,000 distinct CDR3 sequences, 48% seen once. Sequencing input: sorted CD4+, CD8+, or CD8+CD57+ T cells (not recorded which) from PBMCs. All receptors come from a human donor with aplastic anemia. The CDR3 runs from the conserved cysteine through the conserved F or W. The order of the fields is clone size, D gene, V gene, J gene, CDR3 protein, CDR3 DNA. A D gene is named only where the DNA matches it firmly. Clone sizes are given selectively: once, few, many, or a class where the clone is expanded.

many	.	TRBV2	TRBJ2-1	CASSGRGGSGEQFF	TGTGCCAGCAGTGGGAGAGGTGGGAGCGGTGAGCAGTTCTTC
many	TRBD1	TRBV24-1	TRBJ2-3	CASGPGQSTDTQYF	TGTGCCAGTGGACCGGGACAGAGCACAGATACGCAGTATTTT
.	.	TRBV29-1	TRBJ2-1	CSVESVGGQFF	TGCAGCGTTGAATCTGTCGGGGGGCAGTTCTTC
.	TRBD1	TRBV20-1	TRBJ2-5	CSVLPAAGGSETQYF	TGCAGTGTTCTACCCGCGGCAGGGGGCAGTGAGACCCAGTACTTC
.	TRBD1	TRBV15	TRBJ1-2	CATSRATGGGGYTF	TGTGCCACCAGCAGGGCGACAGGGGGGGGTGGCTACACCTTC
.	TRBD1	TRBV2	TRBJ1-5	CASSDLNRGQPQHF	TGTGCCAGCAGTGATCTAAACAGGGGACAGCCCCAGCATTTT
many	TRBD2	TRBV6-1	TRBJ2-5	CASSSGLAGGVSETQYF	TGTGCCAGCAGCTCTGGGCTAGCGGGAGGGGTGTCAGAGACCCAGTACTTC
few	.	TRBV24-1	TRBJ2-7	CATSPLIPGPSYEQYF	TGTGCCACCAGCCCCTTAATCCCCGGGCCTTCCTACGAGCAGTACTTC
.	.	TRBV7-2	TRBJ2-5	CASSQTFGRVETQYF	TGTGCCAGCAGCCAGACATTCGGCAGGGTGGAGACCCAGTACTTC
many	.	TRBV25-1	TRBJ1-1	CASSARGPVNTEAFF	TGTGCCAGCAGTGCTCGGGGGCCGGTGAACACTGAAGCTTTCTTT
few	.	TRBV7-9	TRBJ2-1	CASSLVGGEQFF	TGTGCCAGCAGCTTAGTTGGCGGGGAGCAGTTCTTC
many	.	TRBV19	TRBJ1-2	CASSIGHLGGAHGYTF	TGTGCCAGTAGTATAGGGCACCTTGGGGGGGCCCATGGCTACACCTTC